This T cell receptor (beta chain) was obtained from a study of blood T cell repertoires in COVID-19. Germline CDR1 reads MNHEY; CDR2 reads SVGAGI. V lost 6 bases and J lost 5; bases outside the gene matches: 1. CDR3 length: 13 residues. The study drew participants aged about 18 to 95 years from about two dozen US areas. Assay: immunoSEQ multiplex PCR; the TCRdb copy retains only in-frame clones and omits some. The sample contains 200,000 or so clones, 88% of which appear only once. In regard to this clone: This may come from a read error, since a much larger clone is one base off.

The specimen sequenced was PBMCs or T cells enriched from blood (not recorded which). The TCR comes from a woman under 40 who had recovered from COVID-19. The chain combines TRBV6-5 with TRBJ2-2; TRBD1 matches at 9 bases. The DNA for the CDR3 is TGTGCCAGCAGCGGACAGGGGACCGGGGAGCTGTTTTTT. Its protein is CASSGQGTGELFF.